These 9 T cell receptor beta chains were all obtained from the same sample, sequenced in a study of shared clonotypes between healthy human individuals. TCRdb keeps only in-frame clones here, not all; method: immunoSEQ multiplex PCR. The repertoire consists of 400,000 to 600,000 clones, with 90% to 96% occurring once and the leading ten covering 0.064%. The sample taken for sequencing was naive CD4+ T cells sorted from blood. Specified subset: CD45RA+ positively selected. The origin of the receptors is a woman aged 30 to 39 in good health.

This clone was found once. The genes are TRBV28 and TRBJ2-2, with D uncertain. The V gene lost 6 bases and the J gene lost 6 bases, with 14 bases spanning the gap. Per the germline V gene, CDR1 is MDHEN and CDR2 is SYDVKM. The CDR3 is 14 amino acids. The CDR3 DNA follows: TGTGCCAGCAGGTCATATGGAAGGGCCGGGGAGCTGTTTTTT. It encodes CASRSYGRAGELFF. Supplemented by reference TRBV28 and TRBJ2-2, the full variable domain reads DVKVTQSSRYLVKRTGEKVFLECVQDMDHENMFWYRQDPGLGLRLIYFSYDVKMKEKGDIPEGYSVSREKKERFSLILESASTNQTSMYLCASRSYGRAGELFFGEGSRLTVL.

The chain uses TRBV30 and TRBJ2-7; D is uncertain. Trimming stripped 4 bases from V and 2 bases from J, with 12 bases between. Germline CDR1 reads GTSNPN; CDR2 reads SVGIG (reference sequence). The CDR3 runs to 13 residues. As DNA, the CDR3 is TGTGCCTGGAACCCACTCAATGCCTACGAGCAGTACTTC. Amino acids: CAWNPLNAYEQYF. The whole variable domain, filled in from reference TRBV30 and TRBJ2-7, reads SQTIHQWPATLVQPVGSPLSLECTVEGTSNPNLYWYRQAAGRGLQLLFYSVGIGQISSEVPQNLSASRPQDRQFILSSKKLLLSDSGFYLCAWNPLNAYEQYFGPGTRLTVT.

The chain recombines TRBV5-4 with TRBJ2-2; 11 bases match TRBD2. The germline CDR1 and CDR2 sequences are SGHNT and YYREEE (reference sequence). V dropped 1 base and J dropped 5; count of bases not matched to a gene: 7. The CDR3 spans 17 residues. Here the CDR3 DNA reads TGTGCCAGCAGCTTGCTCATACTAGCGGGAGAAACCGGGGAGCTGTTTTTT. It codes for CASSLLILAGETGELFF.

The V call is TRBV6-6, the J call TRBJ1-5; 7 nucleotides line up with TRBD1. V lost 6 bases, J lost 2 bases, and 7 bases stayed unmatched. This CDR3 comprises 15 residues. Germline CDR1 reads MNHNY; CDR2 reads SVGAGI (reference sequence). Here the CDR3 DNA reads TGTGCCAGCAGGAACCAGGGGGTGGGCAATCAGCCCCAGCATTTT. Amino acids: CASRNQGVGNQPQHF.

This rearrangement joins TRBV29-1 to TRBJ2-1, with 8 bases fitting TRBD1. Germline CDR1 SQVTM, CDR2 ANQGSEA. The CDR3 sequence is 11 residues long. V was clipped by 7 bases and J by 9 bases; unmatched bases: 5. The CDR3 sequence is CSGTGTGEQFF. The CDR3, as DNA: TGCAGCGGAACCGGGACAGGTGAGCAGTTCTTC.

The rearrangement links TRBV6-4 to TRBJ2-3, with TRBD2 matching 10 bases. CDR1 MRHNA and CDR2 SNTAGT come from the germline V gene. V dropped 6 bases and J dropped 4; count of bases not matched to a gene: 4. The length of the CDR3 is 14 residues. CDR3 bases: TGTGCCAGCAGCAGCGGGAGGGCCCCAGATACGCAGTATTTT. Its translation: CASSSGRAPDTQYF.

The chain has TRBV14 and TRBJ2-1; TRBD2 agrees at 7 bases. The V gene end was trimmed by 4 bases and the J gene end by 3 bases; junction bases not matched to a gene: 9. The germline CDR1 and CDR2 sequences are SGHDN and FVKESK. The CDR3 is 16 amino acids. In DNA form, the CDR3 reads TGTGCCAGCAGCCTAGTGGGGGGGAACAGCTACAATGAGCAGTTCTTC. Its protein product is CASSLVGGNSYNEQFF. Filled out from reference TRBV14 and TRBJ2-1, the complete variable domain reads EAGVTQFPSHSVIEKGQTVTLRCDPISGHDNLYWYRRVMGKEIKFLLHFVKESKQDESGMPNNRFLAERTGGTYSTLKVQPAELEDSGVYFCASSLVGGNSYNEQFFGPGTRLTVL.

CDR3 region: CASIKDGGSEQYF. Written as DNA, the CDR3 is TGTGCCAGCATTAAAGACGGGGGGAGCGAGCAGTACTTC. V and J are TRBV28 and TRBJ2-7, with TRBD2 identical over 7 bases. V lost 7 bases to trimming and J lost 6 bases; unmatched junction nucleotides: 9. The CDR3 sequence is 13 residues long. The V gene's germline CDR1 is MDHEN and CDR2 SYDVKM.

The genes are TRBV5-1 and TRBJ2-1; 14 nucleotides line up with TRBD2. The junction had 7 bases not matched to a gene; V was cut back by 3 bases and J by 11 bases. Germline CDR1 is SGHRS and CDR2 is YFSETQ. This CDR3 has 15 amino acids. CDR3 DNA sequence: TGCGCCAGCAGCTCGGGGACTAGCGGGAGTACTCAGCAGTTCTTC. As protein: CASSSGTSGSTQQFF.